A single sample gave rise to the 21 T cell receptor beta chains below, sequenced in a study of blood T cell repertoires in COVID-19 (dated by TCRdb to about 2020). Receptor amplification or capture employed the immunoSEQ multiplex PCR assay. TCRdb provides this immuneACCESS table in a form limited to in-frame rearrangements. Some clones are lacking; in checked studies, under half of them reflect an unresolved V gene, and why the rest are absent is not known. The sample records over 150,000 clones, under 85% of which are singletons. Jointly, the top ten make up 3.7% of the sample. Sequencing was carried out using peripheral blood. The receptors originated from an elderly woman with acute or convalescent COVID-19.

A few counts support this clone. The chain uses TRBV11-2 and TRBJ1-1; D perhaps matches TRBD1 (5 bases). From germline, CDR1 is SGHAT and CDR2 FQNNGV. CDR3 size: 14 residues. Trimming took 5 bases from V and 4 from J, leaving 14 bases between them. CDR3 sequence reads: CASSPKVGGTEAFF. In DNA, the CDR3 is TGTGCCAGCAGCCCAAAGGTGGGGGGCACTGAAGCTTTCTTT.

The gene calls are TRBV20-1 and TRBJ1-2; D not certain. The CDR3 contains 10 residues. Germline values: CDR1 DFQATT, CDR2 SNEGSKA (reference sequence). CDR3 nucleotide sequence: TGCCAAGAGGGCCTCTATGGCTACACCTTC. It encodes CQEGLYGYTF.

This chain connects TRBV13 to TRBJ1-2; TRBD1 might be the D (5 bases). Germline V gene sequence: CDR1 PRHDT, CDR2 FYEKMQ (reference sequence). The CDR3 is made up of 16 amino acids. Trimming shortened V by 3 bases and J by 2 bases, and 16 bases separated the two germline ends. For the CDR3, the DNA is TGTGCCAGCAGCTTGTTCGTGGGAGGGACCAACTATGGCTACACCTTC. It yields the protein CASSLFVGGTNYGYTF.

This rearrangement joins TRBV5-8 to TRBJ2-7; a possible D gene is TRBD1 (6 bases). The CDR3 length is 13 residues. The ends were cut back, 3 bases at V and 3 bases at J, with 10 bases in the middle. Germline CDR1 is SGHTS and CDR2 is YDEGEE. CDR3 nucleotide sequence: TGTGCCAGCAGCTCCCGGGACAACTACGAGCAGTACTTC. It codes for CASSSRDNYEQYF.

This clone was detected ten times or more. The genes are TRBV14 and TRBJ1-2, with no clear D. V was clipped by 0 bases and J by 7 bases, with 12 bases between them. CDR1 is SGHDN and CDR2 is FVKESK in the germline V gene. The CDR3 has 14 amino acids. The CDR3 protein is CASSQDSSSFGYTF. The CDR3 bases are TGTGCCAGCAGCCAAGATTCTTCCAGTTTTGGCTACACCTTC.

The chain uses TRBV29-1 and TRBJ1-1, with D possibly TRBD1 on 6 matching bases. CDR3 length: 16 amino acids. The V gene's germline CDR1 is SQVTM and CDR2 ANQGSEA. V was clipped by 0 bases and J by 5 bases, with 19 bases between them. For the CDR3, the DNA is TGCAGCGTTGAAGAGGGGGGGGCAGACCCGGTGACTGAAGCTTTCTTT. It specifies CSVEEGGADPVTEAFF.

CDR3 loop: CASSQGQVGQPQHF. For the CDR3, the DNA is TGTGCCAGTAGTCAAGGACAGGTGGGTCAGCCCCAGCATTTT. This chain connects TRBV19 to TRBJ1-5; TRBD1 matches at 7 bases. Germline V lookup: CDR1 LNHDA, CDR2 SQIVND (reference sequence). This CDR3 comprises 14 residues. J lost 6 bases, V lost 5 bases, and 7 bases had no gene match.

This clone has a handful of counts. The chain has TRBV30 and TRBJ1-2; possible D gene TRBD1, 6 bases. Trimming took 2 bases from V and 3 from J, leaving 16 bases between them. Germline CDR1 and CDR2: GTSNPN and SVGIG (reference sequence). This CDR3 has 15 amino acids. The CDR3 sequence is CAWSPGQRSHYGYTF. The CDR3 bases are TGTGCCTGGAGTCCCGGACAGCGCAGCCACTATGGCTACACCTTC.

The rearrangement links TRBV7-3 to TRBJ2-5; TRBD1 is a possible D gene (6 bases). The CDR3 loop spans 13 amino acids. Trimming cost V 2 bases and J 2 bases, with 6 bases left between them. In germline, CDR1 is SGHTA, CDR2 FQGTGA. CDR3 coding DNA: TGTGCCAGCAGCTTAGACAGGCAAGAGACCCAGTACTTC. It yields the protein CASSLDRQETQYF.

This clone came up once. The J gene is TRBJ1-1, the V gene TRBV19; 8 bases align to TRBD1. In germline, CDR1 is LNHDA, CDR2 SQIVND (reference sequence). The ends lost 6 bases at V and 5 bases at J; junction bases unmatched: 8. CDR3 length: 14 amino acids. The CDR3 protein is CASRIQGAPTEAFF. CDR3 DNA: TGTGCCAGTAGAATTCAGGGGGCCCCAACTGAAGCTTTCTTT.

The rearrangement links TRBV10-3 to TRBJ1-4; D is uncertain. The CDR3 has 19 residues. Per the germline V gene, CDR1 is ENHRY and CDR2 is SYGVKD. V was shortened by 6 bases and J by 4 bases, with 27 bases between the two germline ends. This CDR3 is CAIRNKGRTQGGNNEKLFF. DNA of the CDR3: TGTGCCATCAGAAATAAAGGACGGACGCAAGGAGGTAATAATGAAAAACTGTTTTTT.

The chain employs TRBV5-1 and TRBJ1-2; tentative D call: TRBD1 (6 bases). Germline assignment: CDR1 SGHRS and CDR2 YFSETQ. The length of the CDR3 is 13 residues. Trimming stripped 2 bases from V and 4 bases from J, with 9 bases between. This CDR3 is CASSLKDSYGYTF. DNA for the CDR3: TGCGCCAGCAGCTTAAAGGACAGCTATGGCTACACCTTC.

J is TRBJ2-1 and V is TRBV9; D ambiguous. CDR3 size: 15 residues. Germline values: CDR1 SGDLS, CDR2 YYNGEE. Trimming removed 5 bases at V and 0 bases at J, with 12 bases between. Here the CDR3 reads CASSDHSSSYNEQFF. The CDR3 region has the DNA TGTGCCAGCAGTGACCACAGCAGCTCCTACAATGAGCAGTTCTTC.

The chain is built from TRBV6-2 or TRBV6-3 and TRBJ1-6; D may be TRBD1 (5 bases). The germline V gene has CDR1 MNHEY and CDR2 SVGEGT. CDR3 length equals 18 residues. Deletions cut 4 bases from V and 7 bases from J, with 23 bases between. The CDR3 sequence is CASSLRTRSNLVNSPLHF. CDR3 sequence (DNA): TGTGCCAGCAGTTTGAGGACAAGGTCGAATCTTGTGAATTCACCCCTCCACTTT.

V is TRBV2 and J is TRBJ2-1; 13 positions match TRBD2. V lost 7 bases and J lost 7; bases outside the gene matches: 7. The CDR3 totals 15 residues. CDR1 and CDR2 from the germline V gene are SNHLY and FYNNEI. The CDR3 DNA sequence: TGTGCCAGCACCCCTTTGACTAGCGGGAGGAATGAGCAGTTCTTC. Encoded protein: CASTPLTSGRNEQFF.

The gene calls are TRBV2 and TRBJ2-3; tentatively, D is TRBD2 (5 bases). CDR1 SNHLY and CDR2 FYNNEI come from the germline V gene. The CDR3 spans 14 residues. Deletions cut 5 bases from V and 6 bases from J, with 15 bases between. CDR3 in DNA: TGTGCCAGCAGTTTTAGGCGGGTGGCCGATACGCAGTATTTT. This codes for CASSFRRVADTQYF.

The chain uses TRBV7-8 and TRBJ1-2, with TRBD1 matching 11 bases. This CDR3 contains 15 residues. V was clipped by 3 bases and J by 8 bases; unmatched bases: 8. Germline assignment: CDR1 SGHVS and CDR2 FQNEAQ. The CDR3 DNA sequence: TGTGCCAGCAGCTTCCAGGGACAGGGGGTGTACGGCTACACCTTC. Amino acid sequence: CASSFQGQGVYGYTF.

The count of this clone is one. V is TRBV29-1 and J is TRBJ2-1; 7 nucleotides match TRBD2. CDR1 is SQVTM, CDR2 ANQGSEA, per germline. The CDR3 totals 15 residues. The V gene end was trimmed by 1 base and the J gene end by 6 bases; junction bases not matched to a gene: 9. CDR3 nucleotide sequence: TGCAGCGTTGAAGCTGTAGCGGGTCCCTTCAATGAGCAGTTCTTC. This codes for CSVEAVAGPFNEQFF.

The chain uses TRBV5-1 and TRBJ2-7; 9 bases align to TRBD1. Trimming took 1 base from V and 5 from J; bases not matched to a gene: 10. Germline assignment: CDR1 SGHRS and CDR2 YFSETQ. CDR3 length equals 16 residues. CDR3 sequence reads: CASSLRPGTGRDEQYF. CDR3 nucleotide sequence: TGCGCCAGCAGCTTGAGGCCCGGGACAGGGAGGGACGAGCAGTACTTC.

V gene TRBV11-2 combines with J gene TRBJ2-1, with no clear D. Germline values: CDR1 SGHAT, CDR2 FQNNGV. Trimming cost V 1 base and J 6 bases, with 7 bases left between them. The CDR3 has 13 amino acids. CDR3 in DNA: TGTGCCAGCAGCTTAGGAACTACCAATGAGCAGTTCTTC. Encoded protein: CASSLGTTNEQFF.

This clone occurred a few times. The chain carries TRBV6-5 and TRBJ1-1; no firm D call. CDR3 length: 14 residues. V was trimmed by 6 bases and J by 1 base, leaving 12 bases between them. Germline V gives CDR1 MNHEY, CDR2 SVGAGI. The CDR3 spells CASRPYGENTEAFF. Here the CDR3 DNA reads TGTGCCAGCAGACCATACGGAGAGAACACTGAAGCTTTCTTT.